A selection of T cell receptor beta chains follows, all from one sample in a study of CD8 T cells in Susac syndrome. MiXCR, run by TCRdb on the immunoSEQ multiplex PCR reads, gives a single entry per CDR3 protein. This table holds roughly 200,000 distinct CDR3 sequences, around 94% found once. Sequenced: CD4+ T cells from PBMCs. These TCRs come from a human donor with Susac syndrome. Each CDR3 is given with its conserved first and last residue. D genes are given only for firm matches. Clone size appears in some rows only: once, few, many, or a class for an expanded clone.

TRBV19	-	-	TRBJ1-1	TGTGCCAGTAGTATCGGCCCCGCGAGCACTGAAGCTTTCTTT	CASSIGPASTEAFF
TRBV7-6	-	-	TRBJ1-1	TGTGCCAGCAGCCCCGACGGGGCCGTAACTGAAGCTTTCTTT	CASSPDGAVTEAFF
TRBV29-1	-	TRBD2	TRBJ2-1	TGCAGCGTTGCGAGGGGCGGGAGCTCCTACAATGAGCAGTTCTTC	CSVARGGSSYNEQFF
TRBV3-1	-	-	TRBJ1-2	TGTGCCAGCAGCCCTAAACAGAGAAACTATGGCTACACCTTC	CASSPKQRNYGYTF
TRBV7-9	-	TRBD1	TRBJ2-2	TGTGCCAGCAGCTTCGACAGGGACACCGGGGAGCTGTTTTTT	CASSFDRDTGELFF
TRBV20-1	-	-	TRBJ2-1	TGCAGTGCTCGCTTCGTGACCGTCAGCTCCTACAATGAGCAGTTCTTC	CSARFVTVSSYNEQFF
TRBV19	-	-	TRBJ1-2	TGTGCCAGTAGTATGTGGCGAGCCTATGGCTACACCTTC	CASSMWRAYGYTF
TRBV3-1	-	TRBD1	TRBJ2-2	TGTGCCAGCACAACACAGGGGTCGGGCACCGGGGAGCTGTTTTTT	CASTTQGSGTGELFF
TRBV7-9	-	TRBD1	TRBJ1-1	TGTGCCAGCAGCTTTGCCGGGACAGGGGACGTAGCTTTCTTT	CASSFAGTGDVAFF
TRBV5-5	-	TRBD1	TRBJ1-5	TGTGCCAGCAGCGGAGGACAGGGGGCAGGGCAGCCCCAGCATTTT	CASSGGQGAGQPQHF
TRBV20-1	few	-	TRBJ1-5	TGCAGTGCTAGGGGGGTTTCCAATCAGCCCCAGCATTTT	CSARGVSNQPQHF
TRBV15	-	-	TRBJ1-1	TGTGCCACCAGCTCCGGACTAACTACGGCAACTTTCTTT	CATSSGLTTATFF
TRBV20-1	-	-	TRBJ2-1	TGCAGTGCTAGTTTGGGTAGCGTTCATGAGCAGTTCTTC	CSASLGSVHEQFF
TRBV7-9	-	-	TRBJ1-2	TGTGCCAGCAGCTCTGCGGGGGGCGAATATGGCTACACCTTC	CASSSAGGEYGYTF
TRBV12-3/TRBV12-4	-	-	TRBJ2-1	TGTGCCAGCAGTCCTCGTTTTAATATGATGCACAATGAGCAGTTCTTC	CASSPRFNMMHNEQFF
TRBV30	-	-	TRBJ1-1	TGTGCCTGGAGACCCTGGCAGGGAGGGACTGAAGCTTTCTTT	CAWRPWQGGTEAFF
TRBV28	-	-	TRBJ1-2	TGTGCCAGCACCACCCCCGGCAACTATGGCTACACCTTC	CASTTPGNYGYTF
TRBV7-2	-	-	TRBJ1-2	TGTGCCAGCAGCCACAATTCCAGGGACCATGGCTACACCTTC	CASSHNSRDHGYTF
TRBV12-3/TRBV12-4	-	-	TRBJ1-1	TGTGCCAGCAGCATTGGGTTTCCCACTGAAGCTTTCTTT	CASSIGFPTEAFF
TRBV9	-	-	TRBJ2-1	TGTGCCAGCAGCGCGACTAGATACAATGAGCAGTTCTTC	CASSATRYNEQFF
TRBV28	-	TRBD1	TRBJ2-2	TGTGCCAGCAGACCGGGACAGCCCACCGGGGAGCTGTTTTTT	CASRPGQPTGELFF
TRBV2	-	-	TRBJ2-1	TGTGCCAGCAGTGAGCAGACACCCTACAATGAGCAGTTCTTC	CASSEQTPYNEQFF
TRBV14	-	-	TRBJ2-7	TGTGCCAGCAGCCAAGCGGTTTACGAGCAGTACTTC	CASSQAVYEQYF
TRBV7-9	once	-	TRBJ2-2	TGTGCCAGCAGCTTATGGCGGGACACCGGGGAGCTGTTTTTT	CASSLWRDTGELFF
TRBV20-1	once	TRBD2	TRBJ2-2	TGCAGTGCTAGAGGTCCTGGGAGCGGGGCGAACACCGGGGAGCTGTTTTTT	CSARGPGSGANTGELFF
TRBV5-1	-	-	TRBJ1-1	TGCGCCAGCAGCAAGAGGGAGGCAGGGAACACTGAAGCTTTCTTT	CASSKREAGNTEAFF
TRBV7-9	once	-	TRBJ2-2	TGTGCCAGCAGCTTTCGCCCCCTTGGGCGGAAGATGAACACCGGGGAGCTATTTTTT	CASSFRPLGRKMNTGELFF
TRBV15	-	TRBD1	TRBJ1-1	TGTGCCACCAGCCGAGGGACAGTCAACACTGAAGCTTTCTTT	CATSRGTVNTEAFF
TRBV30	-	-	TRBJ2-7	TGTGCCTGGACCCAAGGACACGGGAGTTGGGCTTCCGAGCAGTACTTC	CAWTQGHGSWASEQYF
TRBV12-3/TRBV12-4	-	TRBD1	TRBJ2-5	TGTGCCAGCAGTTTAGCGAGGGGGCGGCAAGAGACCCAGTACTTC	CASSLARGRQETQYF
TRBV27	once	-	TRBJ2-2	TGTGCCAGCAGTTTATCGAGGAGGGGAACCGGGGAGCTGTTTTTT	CASSLSRRGTGELFF
TRBV5-6	once	-	TRBJ2-7	TGTGCCACAGAGAGGGAGTTCTACGAGCAGTACTTC	CATEREFYEQYF
TRBV7-9	-	TRBD1	TRBJ1-2	TGTGCCAGCAGCTACGGACAGGGGGACTATGGCTACACCTTC	CASSYGQGDYGYTF
TRBV12-3/TRBV12-4	-	-	TRBJ1-1	TGTGCCAGCAGTTTAGCGTGGGATGATGTTTTCTTT	CASSLAWDDVFF
TRBV7-2	-	-	TRBJ2-7	TGTGCCAGCAGCACCAGGACAAGCTCCTACGAGCAGTACTTC	CASSTRTSSYEQYF
TRBV5-4	-	TRBD1	TRBJ2-5	TGTGCCAGCACCATCCGGGACAGGGGGCGAGAGACCCAGTACTTC	CASTIRDRGRETQYF
TRBV20-1	once	TRBD2	TRBJ2-3	TGCAGTGCTACCCGACTAGCGGGGAGCACAGATACGCAGTATTTT	CSATRLAGSTDTQYF
TRBV27	-	-	TRBJ2-2	TGTGCCTGCGGGTCCTCTCGGGTCACCGGGGAGCTGTTTTTT	CACGSSRVTGELFF
TRBV12-3/TRBV12-4	-	-	TRBJ2-6	TGTGCCAGCAGTCCTCGGGCCCTCTGGGCTTCTGGGGCCAACGTCCTGACTTTC	CASSPRALWASGANVLTF
TRBV4-1	-	TRBD2	TRBJ2-1	TGCGCCAGCAGCCCGTACGAATCATCACAGCGGGGCTACAATGAGCAGTTCTTC	CASSPYESSQRGYNEQFF
TRBV7-2	-	TRBD2	TRBJ2-3	TGTGCCAGCAGCTCTCCGCGGGGGGTCGGGGTGAGCACAGATACGCAGTATTTT	CASSSPRGVGVSTDTQYF
TRBV7-9	-	-	TRBJ1-1	TGTGCCAGCAGCCTCAGGGAGGTTCGGGAGACTGAAGCTTTCTTT	CASSLREVRETEAFF
TRBV6-6	-	-	TRBJ2-3	TGTGCCAGCAGAAGGGCGGATAGCACAGATACGCAGTATTTT	CASRRADSTDTQYF
TRBV6-6	-	-	TRBJ2-5	TGTGCCAGCACCTCACTAGGGGGAGGGGAGACCCAGTACTTC	CASTSLGGGETQYF
TRBV7-8	-	-	TRBJ2-2	TGTGCCAGCAGCCAGAGGCGCCTAGCGTCTCCCGGGGAGCTGTTTTTT	CASSQRRLASPGELFF
TRBV4-1	once	-	TRBJ2-3	TGCGCCAGCAGCCAAGATGGCTTCGGACAGACCACAGATACGCAGTATTTT	CASSQDGFGQTTDTQYF
TRBV5-1	-	-	TRBJ1-4	TGCGCCAGCAGCCCCGGTCACACAGGTCGAAAACTGTTTTTT	CASSPGHTGRKLFF
TRBV5-4	once	-	TRBJ2-1	TGTGCCAGCAGCTTGGGAGGATCCGCTTACAATGAGCAGTTCTTC	CASSLGGSAYNEQFF
TRBV6-2/TRBV6-3	-	-	TRBJ2-3	TGTGCCAGCAGTTATTATGGTACGCAGTATTTT	CASSYYGTQYF
TRBV7-9	-	TRBD1	TRBJ2-7	TGTGCCAGCGGGCAGGGGGCATCCTACGAGCAGTACTTC	CASGQGASYEQYF
TRBV11-2	-	-	TRBJ2-7	TGTGCCAGCAGTATCACCGGGCCATCCTACGAGCAGTACTTC	CASSITGPSYEQYF
TRBV30	-	-	TRBJ1-2	TGTGCCTGGAGATCCGTTGGGGGGAAGATATATGGCTACACCTTC	CAWRSVGGKIYGYTF
TRBV2	-	TRBD2	TRBJ2-1	TGTGCCAGCAGTGCCGGGACTAGCGGACTAAAGCAGTTCTTC	CASSAGTSGLKQFF